These 6 T cell receptor beta chains came from one sample sequenced in a study of cytomegalovirus exposure and HLA in healthy donors. Use of 60 Vbeta and 13 Jbeta primers characterized the PCR. TCRdb keeps only in-frame clones here, not all; method: immunoSEQ multiplex PCR. The repertoire includes 200,000 or so clones, around 79% of them detected once, and 0.2% to 0.25% sits in the top ten. The specimen was PBMCs. All receptors derive from a girl aged 2-15 years in good health and CMV-seronegative.

J is TRBJ1-1 and V is TRBV5-4; 7 positions agree with TRBD1. This CDR3 has 13 residues. Trimming at V came to 5 bases and at J to 0 bases, leaving 1 base not matched to a gene. Germline values: CDR1 SGHNT, CDR2 YYREEE (reference sequence). CDR3 region: CASRTGLNTEAFF. The CDR3 coding sequence is TGTGCCAGCAGGACAGGGTTGAACACTGAAGCTTTCTTT.

The chain links TRBV27 to TRBJ2-1; TRBD2 agrees at 9 bases. CDR1 MNHEY and CDR2 SMNVEV come from the germline V gene (reference sequence). Trimming cost V 6 bases and J 4 bases; bases outside gene matches: 4. The CDR3 sequence is 14 residues long. The CDR3 DNA follows: TGTGCCAGCAGCCTAGCGGGGTCTTACAATGAGCAGTTCTTC. The encoded protein is CASSLAGSYNEQFF.

V usage is TRBV5-1 and J usage is TRBJ1-6; 7 bases fit TRBD1. V trimming: 2 bases; J trimming: 8 bases; junction bases outside the gene matches: 4. This CDR3 comprises 14 residues. Per the germline V gene, CDR1 is SGHRS and CDR2 is YFSETQ. The CDR3 loop is CASSLQGRDSPLHF. In DNA form, the CDR3 reads TGCGCCAGCAGCTTACAGGGGAGAGATTCACCCCTCCACTTT.

The chain employs TRBV15 and TRBJ1-2, with D possibly matching TRBD1 (6 bases). The CDR3 contains 14 residues. CDR1 LNHNV and CDR2 YYDKDF come from the germline V gene (reference sequence). Trimming pared 3 bases from V and 4 bases from J, leaving 12 bases between. CDR3 nucleotide sequence: TGTGCCACCAGCAGCGAGGGGGTTGGCTATGGCTACACCTTC. It codes for CATSSEGVGYGYTF. Drawing the rest from reference TRBV15 and TRBJ1-2, the complete variable domain is DAMVIQNPRYQVTQFGKPVTLSCSQTLNHNVMYWYQQKSSQAPKLLFHYYDKDFNNEADTPDNFQSRRPNTSFCFLDIRSPGLGDTAMYLCATSSEGVGYGYTFGSGTRLTVV.

This chain connects TRBV7-2 to TRBJ1-6; TRBD1 is a possible D gene (5 bases). Trimming took 2 bases from V and 6 from J, leaving 11 bases between them. This CDR3 comprises 15 residues. Germline V CDR1 and CDR2: SGHTA, FQGNSA. The CDR3 nucleotides are TGTGCCAGCAGCTTACTGGGGCCAGTTAATTCACCCCTCCACTTT. It is translated as CASSLLGPVNSPLHF.

On this clone itself: The junction differs from germline at one of its ends, possibly a read error. This chain links TRBV10-3 with TRBJ1-2; no definite D call. Germline V gene lookup returns CDR1 ENHRY and CDR2 SYGVKD. This CDR3 has 13 amino acids. DNA for the CDR3: TGTGCCATCACTGAGGATCTATTCCGGGGCTACACCTTC. Its protein product is CAITEDLFRGYTF.